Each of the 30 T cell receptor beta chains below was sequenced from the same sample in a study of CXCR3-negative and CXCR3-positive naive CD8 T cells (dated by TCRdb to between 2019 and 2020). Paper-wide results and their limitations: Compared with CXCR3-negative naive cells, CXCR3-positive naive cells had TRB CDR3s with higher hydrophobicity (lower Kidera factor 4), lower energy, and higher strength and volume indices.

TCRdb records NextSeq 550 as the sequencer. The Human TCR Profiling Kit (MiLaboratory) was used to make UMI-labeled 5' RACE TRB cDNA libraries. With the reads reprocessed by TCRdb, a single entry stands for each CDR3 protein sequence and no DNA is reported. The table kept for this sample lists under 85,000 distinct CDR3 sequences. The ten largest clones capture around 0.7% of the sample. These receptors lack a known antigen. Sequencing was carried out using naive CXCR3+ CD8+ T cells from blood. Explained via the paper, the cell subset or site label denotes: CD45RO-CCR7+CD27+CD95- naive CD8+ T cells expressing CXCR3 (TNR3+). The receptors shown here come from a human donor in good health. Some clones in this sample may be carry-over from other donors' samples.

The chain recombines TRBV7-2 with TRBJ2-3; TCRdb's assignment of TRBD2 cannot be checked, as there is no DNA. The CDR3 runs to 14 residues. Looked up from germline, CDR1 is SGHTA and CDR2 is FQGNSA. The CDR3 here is CASRGLAGIDTQYF. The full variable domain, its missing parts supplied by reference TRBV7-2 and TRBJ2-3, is GAGVSQSPSNKVTEKGKDVELRCDPISGHTALYWYRQSLGQGLEFLIYFQGNSAPDKSGLPSDRFSAERTGGSVSTLTIQRTQQEDSAVYLCASRGLAGIDTQYFGPGTRLTVL.

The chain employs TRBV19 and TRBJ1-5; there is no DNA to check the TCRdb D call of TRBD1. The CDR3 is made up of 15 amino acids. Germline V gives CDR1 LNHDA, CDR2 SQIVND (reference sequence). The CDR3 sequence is CASSISGGSNQPQHF.

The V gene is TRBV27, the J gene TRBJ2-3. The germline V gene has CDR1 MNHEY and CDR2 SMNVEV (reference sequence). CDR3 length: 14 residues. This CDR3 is CASSLIGSKDTQYF.

CDR3 sequence reads: CASSGTGVRADTEAFF. The chain carries TRBV4-2 and TRBJ1-1; the TRBD1 assignment by TCRdb is unverifiable without DNA. The V gene's germline CDR1 is LGHNA and CDR2 YNFKEQ. The CDR3 spans 16 residues.

The CDR3 reads CASSLETEAFF. This chain connects TRBV12-3 or TRBV12-4 to TRBJ1-1. This CDR3 comprises 11 residues.

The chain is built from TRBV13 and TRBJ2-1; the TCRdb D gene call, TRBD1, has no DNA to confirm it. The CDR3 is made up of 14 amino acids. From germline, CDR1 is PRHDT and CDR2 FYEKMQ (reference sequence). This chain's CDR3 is CASSLEGLGDEQFF.

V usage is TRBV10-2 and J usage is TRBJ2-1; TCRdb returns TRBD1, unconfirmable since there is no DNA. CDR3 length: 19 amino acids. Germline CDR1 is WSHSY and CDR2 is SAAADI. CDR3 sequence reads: CASSEYGVWTGNSLSEQFF.

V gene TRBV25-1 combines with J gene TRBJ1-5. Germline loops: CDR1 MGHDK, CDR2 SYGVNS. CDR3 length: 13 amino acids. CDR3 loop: CASSEATDLAQHF.

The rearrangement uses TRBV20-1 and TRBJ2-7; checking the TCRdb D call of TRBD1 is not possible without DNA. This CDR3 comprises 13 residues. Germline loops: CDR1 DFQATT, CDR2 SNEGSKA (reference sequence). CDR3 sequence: CSARDREIFEQYF.

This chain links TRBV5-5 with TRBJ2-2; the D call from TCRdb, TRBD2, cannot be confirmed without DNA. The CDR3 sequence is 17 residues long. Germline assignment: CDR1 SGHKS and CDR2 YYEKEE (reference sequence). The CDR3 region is CASSFYGDYTAAGELFF. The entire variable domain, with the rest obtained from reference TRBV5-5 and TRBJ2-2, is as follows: DAGVTQSPTHLIKTRGQQVTLRCSPISGHKSVSWYQQVLGQGPQFIFQYYEKEERGRGNFPDRFSARQFPNYSSELNVNALLLGDSALYLCASSFYGDYTAAGELFFGEGSRLTVL.

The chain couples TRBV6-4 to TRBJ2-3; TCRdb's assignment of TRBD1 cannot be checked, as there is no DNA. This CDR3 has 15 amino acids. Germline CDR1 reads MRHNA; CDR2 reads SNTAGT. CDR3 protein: CASSQGGTRTDTQYF.

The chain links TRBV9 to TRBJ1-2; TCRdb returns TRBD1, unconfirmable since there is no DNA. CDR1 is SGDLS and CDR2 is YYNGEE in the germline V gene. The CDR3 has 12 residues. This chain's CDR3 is CASTGGGYGYTF.

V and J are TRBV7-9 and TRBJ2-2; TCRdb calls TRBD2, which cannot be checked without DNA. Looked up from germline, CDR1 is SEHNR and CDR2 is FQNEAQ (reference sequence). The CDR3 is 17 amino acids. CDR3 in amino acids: CASSPLGRQGGTGELFF.

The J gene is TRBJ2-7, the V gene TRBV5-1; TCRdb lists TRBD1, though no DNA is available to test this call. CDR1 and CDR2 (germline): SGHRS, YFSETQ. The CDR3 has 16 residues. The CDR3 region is CASSLTWTTGAYEQYF. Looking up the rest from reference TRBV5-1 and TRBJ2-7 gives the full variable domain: KAGVTQTPRYLIKTRGQQVTLSCSPISGHRSVSWYQQTPGQGLQFLFEYFSETQRNKGNFPGRFSGRQFSNSRSEMNVSTLELGDSALYLCASSLTWTTGAYEQYFGPGTRLTVT.

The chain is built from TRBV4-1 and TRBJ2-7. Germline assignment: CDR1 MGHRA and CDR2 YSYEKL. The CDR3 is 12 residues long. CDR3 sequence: CASSQDRHEQYF.

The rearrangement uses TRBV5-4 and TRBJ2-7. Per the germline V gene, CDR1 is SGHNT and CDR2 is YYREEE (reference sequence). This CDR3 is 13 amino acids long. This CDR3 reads CATQGQPSYEQYF.

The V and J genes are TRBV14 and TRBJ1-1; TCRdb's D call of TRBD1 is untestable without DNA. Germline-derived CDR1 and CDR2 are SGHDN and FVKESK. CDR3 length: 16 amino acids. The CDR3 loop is CASSQFVAQWDTEAFF.

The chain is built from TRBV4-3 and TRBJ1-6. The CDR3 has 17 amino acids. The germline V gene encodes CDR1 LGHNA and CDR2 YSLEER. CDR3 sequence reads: CASSQDPPVRLNSPLHF.

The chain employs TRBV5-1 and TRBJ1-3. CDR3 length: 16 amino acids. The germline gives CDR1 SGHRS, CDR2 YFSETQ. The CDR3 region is CASSLSPVLSGNTIYF.

The chain's CDR3 is CSVDGGPGNTIYF. V and J are TRBV29-1 and TRBJ1-3. Germline V CDR1 and CDR2: SQVTM, ANQGSEA. CDR3 length: 13 amino acids. Drawing the rest from reference TRBV29-1 and TRBJ1-3, the complete variable domain is SAVISQKPSRDICQRGTSLTIQCQVDSQVTMMFWYRQQPGQSLTLIATANQGSEATYESGFVIDKFPISRPNLTFSTLTVSNMSPEDSSIYLCSVDGGPGNTIYFGEGSWLTVV.

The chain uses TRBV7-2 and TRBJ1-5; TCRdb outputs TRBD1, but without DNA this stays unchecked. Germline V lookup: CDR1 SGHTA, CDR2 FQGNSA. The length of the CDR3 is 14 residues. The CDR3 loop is CASSLWGAGQPQHF.

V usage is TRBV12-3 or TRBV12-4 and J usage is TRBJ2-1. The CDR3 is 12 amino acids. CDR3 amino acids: CASSFLPNEQFF.

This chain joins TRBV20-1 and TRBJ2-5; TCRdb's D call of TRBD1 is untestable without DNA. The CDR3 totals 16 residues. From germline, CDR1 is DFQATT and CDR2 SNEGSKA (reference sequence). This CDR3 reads CSARDLAGQGEETQYF.

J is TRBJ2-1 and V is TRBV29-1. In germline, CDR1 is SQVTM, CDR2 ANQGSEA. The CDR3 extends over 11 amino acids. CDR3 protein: CSVELYNEQFF.

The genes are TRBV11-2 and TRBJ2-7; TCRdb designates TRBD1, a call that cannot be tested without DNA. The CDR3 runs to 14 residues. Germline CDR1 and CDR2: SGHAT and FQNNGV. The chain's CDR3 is CASSPTGGIYEQYF.

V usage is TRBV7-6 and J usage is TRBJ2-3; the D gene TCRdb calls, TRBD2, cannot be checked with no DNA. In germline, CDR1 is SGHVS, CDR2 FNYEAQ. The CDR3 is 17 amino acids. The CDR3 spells CASSRLGLAGSTDTQYF. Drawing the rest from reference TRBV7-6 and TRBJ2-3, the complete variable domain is GAGVSQSPRYKVTKRGQDVALRCDPISGHVSLYWYRQALGQGPEFLTYFNYEAQQDKSGLPNDRFSAERPEGSISTLTIQRTEQRDSAMYRCASSRLGLAGSTDTQYFGPGTRLTVL.

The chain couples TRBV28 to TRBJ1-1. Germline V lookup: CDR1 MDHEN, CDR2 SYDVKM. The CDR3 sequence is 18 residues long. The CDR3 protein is CASKILKLGLGKNTEAFF.

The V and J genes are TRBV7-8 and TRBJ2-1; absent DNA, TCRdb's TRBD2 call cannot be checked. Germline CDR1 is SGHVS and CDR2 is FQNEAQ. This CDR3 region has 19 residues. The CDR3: CASSLPPYPGTSGGNEQFF.

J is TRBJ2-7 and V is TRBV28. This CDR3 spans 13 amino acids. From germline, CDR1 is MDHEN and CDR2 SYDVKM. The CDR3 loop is CASSFPSSYEQYF. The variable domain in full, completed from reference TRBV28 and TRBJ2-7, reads DVKVTQSSRYLVKRTGEKVFLECVQDMDHENMFWYRQDPGLGLRLIYFSYDVKMKEKGDIPEGYSVSREKKERFSLILESASTNQTSMYLCASSFPSSYEQYFGPGTRLTVT.

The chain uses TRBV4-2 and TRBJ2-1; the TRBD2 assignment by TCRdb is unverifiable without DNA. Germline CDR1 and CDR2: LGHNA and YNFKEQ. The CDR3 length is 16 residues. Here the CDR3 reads CASSQDSSGTYNEQFF.